This T cell receptor beta chain was sequenced for a study of blood T cell repertoires in COVID-19. Study as a whole: Collection of acute and convalescent COVID-19 samples took place in the United States, Italy and Spain. PBMCs, B-cell-depleted T cells, or T cells provided the cDNA or gDNA that made up the material.

Per the original data handling: By means of reference gene primer amplification, nucleated cell counts were estimated. Sequenced by immunoSEQ multiplex PCR; TCRdb stores in-frame clones only, minus some. The DNA gave D and trimming, while V, J and clone size come from that table. The sample carries about 74,000 clones, roughly 81% recorded once. For this clone: Mismatch with germline at one junction end may stem from a read error.

The V gene's germline CDR1 is MDHEN and CDR2 SYDVKM. The CDR3 runs 15 residues. The sequencing sample was made of peripheral blood. The V call is TRBV28, the J call TRBJ1-2, with 10 bases matching TRBD1. The receptor's source is an older man with acute or convalescent COVID-19. The CDR3 sequence is CASCFRDRGTYGYTF. The CDR3 bases are TGTGCCAGCTGTTTCAGGGACAGGGGTACCTATGGCTACACCTTC.